The rows below give T cell receptor beta chains drawn from one sample of a study of shared clonotypes between healthy human individuals. Libraries were prepared by immunoSEQ multiplex PCR; TCRdb keeps only in-frame clonotypes and omits some of them. Seen here are 1.5 million to 2.5 million clones, approximately 94% observed once, and the top ten hold under 1.5%. The sample taken for sequencing was naive CD8+ T cells sorted from blood. These receptors originate from a man aged 18-30 years in good health. The CDR3 runs from the conserved cysteine through the conserved F or W. A D gene is named only where the DNA matches it firmly. Size is stated for part of the rows, as once, few or many counts, or as a class when the clone is expanded.

j_gene,v_gene,abundance,d_gene,CDR3aa,CDR3nt
TRBJ2-3,TRBV29-1,once,TRBD2,CSAEAISPGRGGLSDTQYF,TGCAGCGCCGAGGCGATCTCGCCCGGGCGGGGGGGCCTCTCCGATACGCAGTATTTT
TRBJ2-5,TRBV7-9,once,TRBD2,CASSLGLAENQETQYF,TGTGCCAGCAGCTTAGGACTAGCGGAGAACCAAGAGACCCAGTACTTC
TRBJ2-1,TRBV27,NA,NA,CASTPGTSSYNEQFF,TGTGCCAGCACTCCCGGGACTTCTTCCTACAATGAGCAGTTCTTC
TRBJ2-3,TRBV4-3,NA,TRBD2,CASSQALAASTDTQYF,TGCGCCAGCAGCCAAGCACTAGCGGCTAGCACAGATACGCAGTATTTT
TRBJ1-5,TRBV7-8,once,NA,CASSLDQPQHF,TGTGCCAGCAGCTTAGATCAGCCCCAGCATTTT
TRBJ1-1,TRBV7-2,once,NA,CASSLQGRAEAFF,TGTGCCAGCAGCTTACAGGGCAGGGCTGAAGCTTTCTTT
TRBJ2-5,TRBV4-1,once,TRBD2,CASSPGTSGGQETQYF,TGCGCCAGCAGCCCAGGGACTAGCGGGGGGCAAGAGACCCAGTACTTC
TRBJ2-7,TRBV15,once,NA,CATSGYSYEQYF,TGTGCCACCAGCGGGTATTCCTACGAGCAGTACTTC
TRBJ2-7,TRBV5-5,NA,NA,CASSFGGDEQYF,TGTGCCAGCAGCTTTGGGGGAGACGAGCAGTACTTC
TRBJ1-1,TRBV9,NA,NA,CASSVDDSQIVTFF,TGTGCCAGCAGCGTAGACGACAGCCAGATAGTAACTTTCTTT
TRBJ2-3,TRBV7-2,NA,NA,CASSLGLASTDTQYF,TGTGCCAGCAGCTTAGGTCTAGCATCTACAGATACGCAGTATTTT
TRBJ2-5,TRBV4-3,NA,NA,CASSQAWGSQETQYF,TGCGCCAGCAGCCAAGCGTGGGGAAGCCAAGAGACCCAGTACTTC
TRBJ2-3,TRBV30,NA,NA,CAWSVSERGGRGDTQYF,TGTGCCTGGAGTGTAAGCGAACGCGGGGGCCGAGGAGATACGCAGTATTTT
TRBJ2-3,TRBV10-2,NA,TRBD2,CASSGIAGMIWGTDTQYF,TGCGCCAGCAGTGGAATAGCGGGTATGATCTGGGGCACAGATACGCAGTATTTT
TRBJ2-7,TRBV6-5,NA,NA,CASSSAPPEQYF,TGTGCCAGCAGTAGTGCCCCCCCCGAGCAGTACTTC
TRBJ2-1,TRBV27,NA,TRBD2,CASSFLRGINEQFF,TGTGCCAGCAGTTTCTTGCGGGGGATCAATGAGCAGTTCTTC
TRBJ2-5,TRBV4-1,NA,NA,CASSQGRPGGQAIFQETQYF,TGCGCCAGCAGCCAGGGACGTCCGGGGGGACAGGCCATTTTCCAAGAGACCCAGTACTTC
TRBJ2-7,TRBV2,once,NA,CASSEGVGSYEQYF,TGTGCCAGCTCCGAGGGGGTTGGATCCTACGAGCAGTACTTC
TRBJ1-1,TRBV27,NA,NA,CASSLGPGVRNTEAFF,TGTGCCAGCAGTCTGGGGCCAGGGGTGCGGAACACTGAAGCTTTCTTT
TRBJ1-4,TRBV4-1,NA,NA,CASSQVWGEDEKLFF,TGCGCCAGCAGCCAAGTATGGGGGGAGGATGAAAAACTGTTTTTT
TRBJ2-3,TRBV7-9,NA,NA,CASSLLVGASTDTQYF,TGTGCCAGCAGCTTATTGGTGGGGGCTAGCACAGATACGCAGTATTTT
TRBJ2-7,TRBV18,NA,TRBD1,CASSPPDRGQEEQYF,TGTGCCAGCTCACCACCGGACAGGGGGCAAGAGGAGCAGTACTTC
TRBJ2-7,TRBV6-1,NA,NA,CASSEDRLYEQYF,TGTGCCAGCAGTGAAGACAGACTATACGAGCAGTACTTC
TRBJ2-7,TRBV5-4,NA,NA,CASSLAPSYEQYF,TGTGCCAGCAGCTTGGCCCCCAGCTACGAGCAGTACTTC
TRBJ1-2,TRBV6-4,NA,NA,CASSDFVRSRGGYTF,TGTGCCAGCAGTGACTTCGTTCGTTCCAGGGGTGGCTACACCTTC